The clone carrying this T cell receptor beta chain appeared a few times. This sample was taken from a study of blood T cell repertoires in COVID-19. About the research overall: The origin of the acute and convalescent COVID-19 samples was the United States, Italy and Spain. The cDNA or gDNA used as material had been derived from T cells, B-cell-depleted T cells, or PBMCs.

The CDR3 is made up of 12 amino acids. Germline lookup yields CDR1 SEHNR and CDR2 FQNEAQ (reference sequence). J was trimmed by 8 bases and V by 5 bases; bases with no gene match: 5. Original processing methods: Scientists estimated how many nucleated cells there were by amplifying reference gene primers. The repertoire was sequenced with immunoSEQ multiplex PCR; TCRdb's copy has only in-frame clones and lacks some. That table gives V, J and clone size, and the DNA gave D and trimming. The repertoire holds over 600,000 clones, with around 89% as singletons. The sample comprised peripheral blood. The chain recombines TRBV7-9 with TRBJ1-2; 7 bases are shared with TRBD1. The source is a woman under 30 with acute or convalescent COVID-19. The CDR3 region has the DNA TGTGCCAGCAGCGTACCGGGACAGGGCTACACCTTC. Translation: CASSVPGQGYTF.